There are many counts of the clone carrying this T cell receptor (beta chain). The entry originates in a study of T cells after yellow fever vaccination. CDR1 is LGHDT, CDR2 YNNKEL, per germline (reference sequence). The CDR3 has 16 residues. V lost 1 base, J lost 0 bases, and 10 bases lay in between. Each CDR3 protein gets one entry after TCRdb re-called the 5' RACE reads with MiXCR. The sample includes more than 300,000 distinct CDR3 sequences, approximately 4% of them seen just once. Sequenced material: PBMCs, taken 15 days after the yellow fever booster vaccination. The sequence came from a young man who received the YFV17D yellow fever vaccine. This chain connects TRBV3-1 to TRBJ1-5; a possible D gene is TRBD1 (5 bases). The CDR3 nucleotides are TGTGCCAGCAGCCAAGGAGGGACGGGTAGCAATCAGCCCCAGCATTTT. Protein: CASSQGGTGSNQPQHF.